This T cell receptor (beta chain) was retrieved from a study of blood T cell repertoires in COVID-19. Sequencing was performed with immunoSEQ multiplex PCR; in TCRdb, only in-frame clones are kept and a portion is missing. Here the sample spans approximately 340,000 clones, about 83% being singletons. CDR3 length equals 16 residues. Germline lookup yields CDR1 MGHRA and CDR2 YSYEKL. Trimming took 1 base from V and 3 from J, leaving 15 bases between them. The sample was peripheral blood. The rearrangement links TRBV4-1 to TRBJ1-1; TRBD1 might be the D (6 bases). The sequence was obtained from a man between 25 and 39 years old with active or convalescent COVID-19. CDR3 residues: CASSQVVTGFHTEAFF. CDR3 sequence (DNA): TGCGCCAGCAGCCAAGTGGTCACAGGGTTCCACACTGAAGCTTTCTTT.